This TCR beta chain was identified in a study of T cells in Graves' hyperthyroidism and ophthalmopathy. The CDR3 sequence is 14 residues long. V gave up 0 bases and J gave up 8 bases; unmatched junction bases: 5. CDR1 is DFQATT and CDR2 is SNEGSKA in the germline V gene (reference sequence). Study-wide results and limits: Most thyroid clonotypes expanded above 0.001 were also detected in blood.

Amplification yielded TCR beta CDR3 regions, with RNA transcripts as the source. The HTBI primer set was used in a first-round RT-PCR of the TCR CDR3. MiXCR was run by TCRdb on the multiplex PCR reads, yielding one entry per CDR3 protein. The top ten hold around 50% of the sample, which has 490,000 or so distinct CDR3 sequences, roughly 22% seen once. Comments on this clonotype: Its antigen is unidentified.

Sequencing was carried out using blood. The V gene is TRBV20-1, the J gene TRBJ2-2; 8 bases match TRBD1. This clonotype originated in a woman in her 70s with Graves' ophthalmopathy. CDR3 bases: TGCAGTGCTAGAGATTGGACAGGGCTTGGGGAGCTGTTTTTT. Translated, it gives CSARDWTGLGELFF.